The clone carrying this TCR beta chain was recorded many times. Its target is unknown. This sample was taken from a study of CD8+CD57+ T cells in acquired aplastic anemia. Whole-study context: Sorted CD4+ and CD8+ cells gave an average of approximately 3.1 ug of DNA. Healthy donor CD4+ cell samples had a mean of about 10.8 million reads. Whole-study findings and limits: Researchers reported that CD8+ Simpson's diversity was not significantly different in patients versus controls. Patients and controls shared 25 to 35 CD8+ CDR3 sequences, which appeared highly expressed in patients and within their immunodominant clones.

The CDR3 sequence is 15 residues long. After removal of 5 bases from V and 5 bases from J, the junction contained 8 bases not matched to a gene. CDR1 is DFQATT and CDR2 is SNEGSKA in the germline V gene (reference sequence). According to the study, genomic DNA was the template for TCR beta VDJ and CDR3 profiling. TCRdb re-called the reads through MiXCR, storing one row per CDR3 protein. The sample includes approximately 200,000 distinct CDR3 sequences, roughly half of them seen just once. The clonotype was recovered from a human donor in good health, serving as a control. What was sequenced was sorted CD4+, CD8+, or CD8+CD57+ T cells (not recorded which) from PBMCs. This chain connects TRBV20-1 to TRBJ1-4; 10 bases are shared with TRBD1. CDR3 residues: CSAETPGQGNEKLFF. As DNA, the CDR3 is TGCAGTGCTGAGACGCCGGGACAGGGGAATGAAAAACTGTTTTTT.